This paragraph covers one TCR beta chain sequence. The V end lost 4 bases, the J end lost 3 bases, and 16 bases lay between the germline ends. Germline V gives CDR1 KGHSH, CDR2 LQKENI. The CDR3 is 16 residues long. This sample stems from a study of shared clonotypes between healthy human individuals. Study as a whole: CD8 memory received one plate per donor, CD8 naive two, CD4 memory three and CD4 naive three.

Here immunoSEQ multiplex PCR was the method, and the copy in TCRdb shows in-frame clones only, minus some. The data hold 2 million to 2.5 million clones, with about 92% observed a single time. The naive CD8 subset, CD45RO-negative cells positively selected for CCR7, excluded terminally differentiated effector memory CD45RA+ cells. Donors, healthy HIV-negative adults, lacked recent acute infections or vaccinations. Every contributor of samples was a Caucasian grown-up residing in Nashville, Tennessee. This TCR came from a man aged 18-30 years in good health. Some clones in this sample may be carry-over from other donors' samples. Sequenced material: naive CD8+ T cells from PBMCs. The rearrangement joins TRBV18 to TRBJ2-4; D is unclear. DNA of the CDR3: TGTGCCAGCTCACACCCGAGAGACAAGGGCAAAAACATTCAGTACTTC. It encodes CASSHPRDKGKNIQYF.